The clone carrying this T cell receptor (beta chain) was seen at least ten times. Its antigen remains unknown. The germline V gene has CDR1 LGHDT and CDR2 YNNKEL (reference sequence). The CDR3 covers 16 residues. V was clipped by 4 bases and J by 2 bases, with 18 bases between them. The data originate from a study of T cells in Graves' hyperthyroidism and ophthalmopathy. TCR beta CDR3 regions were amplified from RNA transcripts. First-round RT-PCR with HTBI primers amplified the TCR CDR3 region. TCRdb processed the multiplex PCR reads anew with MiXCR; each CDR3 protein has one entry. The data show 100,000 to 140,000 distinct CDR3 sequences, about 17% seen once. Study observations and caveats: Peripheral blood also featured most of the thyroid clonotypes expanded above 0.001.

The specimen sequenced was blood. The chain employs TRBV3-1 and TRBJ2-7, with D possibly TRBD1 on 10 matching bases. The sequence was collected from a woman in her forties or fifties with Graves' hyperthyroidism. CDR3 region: CASSRAGGQGTYEQYF. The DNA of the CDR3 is TGTGCCAGCAGCCGAGCGGGGGGACAGGGGACCTACGAGCAGTACTTC.